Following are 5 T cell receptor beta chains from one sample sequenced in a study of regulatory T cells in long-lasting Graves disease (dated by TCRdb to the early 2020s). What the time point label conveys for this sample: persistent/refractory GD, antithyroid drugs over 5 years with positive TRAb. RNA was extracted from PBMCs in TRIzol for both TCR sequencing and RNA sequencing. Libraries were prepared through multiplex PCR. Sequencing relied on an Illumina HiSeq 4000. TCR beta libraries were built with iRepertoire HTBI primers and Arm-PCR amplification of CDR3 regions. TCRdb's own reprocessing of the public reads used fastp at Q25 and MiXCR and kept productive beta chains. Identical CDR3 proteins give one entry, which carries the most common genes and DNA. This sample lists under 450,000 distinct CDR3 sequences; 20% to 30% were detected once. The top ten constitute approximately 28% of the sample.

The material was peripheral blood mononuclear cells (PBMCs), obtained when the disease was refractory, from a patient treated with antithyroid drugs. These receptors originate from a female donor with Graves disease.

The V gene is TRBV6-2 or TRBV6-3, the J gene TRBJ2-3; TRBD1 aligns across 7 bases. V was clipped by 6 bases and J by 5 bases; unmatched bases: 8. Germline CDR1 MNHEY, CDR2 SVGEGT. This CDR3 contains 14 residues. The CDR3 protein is CASRHRDRGDTQYF. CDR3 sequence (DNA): TGTGCCAGCAGACACCGGGACAGAGGAGATACGCAGTATTTT.

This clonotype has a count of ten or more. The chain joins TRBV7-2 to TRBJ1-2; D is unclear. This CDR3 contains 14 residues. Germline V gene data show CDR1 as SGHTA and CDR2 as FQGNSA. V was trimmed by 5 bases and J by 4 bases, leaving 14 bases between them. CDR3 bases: TGTGCCAGCAGCCCCGAAGGTTGGGGCTATGGCTACACCTTC. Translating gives CASSPEGWGYGYTF.

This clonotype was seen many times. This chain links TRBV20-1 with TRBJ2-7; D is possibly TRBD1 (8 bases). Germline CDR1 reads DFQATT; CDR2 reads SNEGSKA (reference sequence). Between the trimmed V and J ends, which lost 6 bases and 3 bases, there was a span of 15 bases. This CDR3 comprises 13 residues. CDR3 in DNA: TGCAGTGCGGGGGGGGACAGGTACTACGAGCAGTACTTC. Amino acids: CSAGGDRYYEQYF.

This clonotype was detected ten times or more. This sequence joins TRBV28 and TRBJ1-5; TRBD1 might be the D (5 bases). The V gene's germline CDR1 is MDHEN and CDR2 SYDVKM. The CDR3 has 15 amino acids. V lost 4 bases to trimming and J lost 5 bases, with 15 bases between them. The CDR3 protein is CASSSGRDGYQPQHF. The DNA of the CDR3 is TGTGCCAGCAGTTCGGGCCGGGACGGATATCAGCCCCAGCATTTT.

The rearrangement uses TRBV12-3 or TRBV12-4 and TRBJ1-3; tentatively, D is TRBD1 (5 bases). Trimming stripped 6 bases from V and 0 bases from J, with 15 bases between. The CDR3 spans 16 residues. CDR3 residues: CASRPSSGPSGNTIYF. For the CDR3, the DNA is TGTGCCAGCAGACCCTCGTCAGGGCCCTCTGGAAACACCATATATTTT.